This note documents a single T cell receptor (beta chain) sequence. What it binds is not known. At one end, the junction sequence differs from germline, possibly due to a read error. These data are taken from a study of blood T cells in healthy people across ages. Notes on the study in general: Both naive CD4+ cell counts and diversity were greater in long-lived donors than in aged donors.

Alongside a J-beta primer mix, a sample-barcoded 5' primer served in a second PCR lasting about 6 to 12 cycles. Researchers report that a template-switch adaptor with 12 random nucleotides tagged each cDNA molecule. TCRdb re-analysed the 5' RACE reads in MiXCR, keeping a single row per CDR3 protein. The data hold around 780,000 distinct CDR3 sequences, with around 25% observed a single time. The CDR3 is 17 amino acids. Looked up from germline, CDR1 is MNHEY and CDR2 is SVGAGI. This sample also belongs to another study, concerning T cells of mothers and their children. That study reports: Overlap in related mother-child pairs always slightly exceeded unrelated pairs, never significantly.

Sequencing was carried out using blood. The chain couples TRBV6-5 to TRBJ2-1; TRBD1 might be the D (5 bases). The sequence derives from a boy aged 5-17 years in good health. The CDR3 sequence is CTSSYSGSGNRYNEQFF. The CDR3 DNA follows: TGTACCAGCAGTTACTCCGGGTCAGGGAATCGCTACAATGAGCAGTTCTTC.